This T cell receptor beta chain was sequenced in a study of cytomegalovirus exposure and HLA in healthy donors. Study in general: Out of 350 to 400 genotyped donors, about 80% belonged to the Caucasian-associated ancestry cluster. Findings and limits, study-wide: There were some V segments, including TRBV6-2 and TRBV6-3, excluded as indistinguishable. Later analysis reportedly placed an Asian-associated ancestry cluster below the roughly 640-donor mean in N-insertions. Upon later analysis, HLA-associated TCR beta chains proved more clonally expanded than other, equally common chains.

V shed 3 bases and J 5 bases; nucleotides not matched to a gene: 9. Germline assignment: CDR1 LGHNA and CDR2 YSLEER. This CDR3 comprises 16 residues. The PCR had 60 Vbeta and 13 Jbeta primers. Assay: immunoSEQ multiplex PCR; the TCRdb copy retains only in-frame clones and omits some. Here the sample spans approximately 130,000 clones, over 70% being singletons. Turning to this clone: The target antigen is unknown.

This sequence joins TRBV4-3 and TRBJ2-2; 7 bases are shared with TRBD1. The sequencing sample was made of PBMCs. This clonotype originated in a woman in her 40s in good health and CMV-seropositive. As DNA, the CDR3 is TGCGCCAGCAGCCATACAGGGGCTCCGAGGACCGGGGAGCTGTTTTTT. This encodes CASSHTGAPRTGELFF.